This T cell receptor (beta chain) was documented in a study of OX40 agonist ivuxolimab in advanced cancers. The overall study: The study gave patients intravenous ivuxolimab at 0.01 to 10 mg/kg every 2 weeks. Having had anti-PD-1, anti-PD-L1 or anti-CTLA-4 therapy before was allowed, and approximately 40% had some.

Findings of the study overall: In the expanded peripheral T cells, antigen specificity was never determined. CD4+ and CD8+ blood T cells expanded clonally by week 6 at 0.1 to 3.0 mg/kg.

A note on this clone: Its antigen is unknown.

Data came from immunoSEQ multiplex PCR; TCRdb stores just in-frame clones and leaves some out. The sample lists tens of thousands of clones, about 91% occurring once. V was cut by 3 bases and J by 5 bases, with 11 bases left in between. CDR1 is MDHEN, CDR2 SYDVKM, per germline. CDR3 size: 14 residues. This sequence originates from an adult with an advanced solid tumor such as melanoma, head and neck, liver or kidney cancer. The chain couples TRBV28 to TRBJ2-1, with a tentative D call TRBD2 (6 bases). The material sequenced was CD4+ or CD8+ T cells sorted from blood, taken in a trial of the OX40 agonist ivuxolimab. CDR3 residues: CASSLSGVNNEQFF. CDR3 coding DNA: TGTGCCAGCAGTTTGTCGGGAGTTAACAATGAGCAGTTCTTC.